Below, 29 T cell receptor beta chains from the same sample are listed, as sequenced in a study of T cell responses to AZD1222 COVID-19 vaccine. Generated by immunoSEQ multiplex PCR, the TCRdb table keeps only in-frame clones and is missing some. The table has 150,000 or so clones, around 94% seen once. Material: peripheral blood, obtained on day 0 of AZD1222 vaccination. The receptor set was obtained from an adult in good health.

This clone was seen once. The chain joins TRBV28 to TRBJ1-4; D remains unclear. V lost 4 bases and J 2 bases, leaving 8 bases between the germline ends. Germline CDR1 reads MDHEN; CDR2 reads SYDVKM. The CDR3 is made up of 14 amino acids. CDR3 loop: CASSSTATNEKLFF. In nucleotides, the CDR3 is TGTGCCAGCAGTTCGACTGCTACTAATGAAAAACTGTTTTTT.

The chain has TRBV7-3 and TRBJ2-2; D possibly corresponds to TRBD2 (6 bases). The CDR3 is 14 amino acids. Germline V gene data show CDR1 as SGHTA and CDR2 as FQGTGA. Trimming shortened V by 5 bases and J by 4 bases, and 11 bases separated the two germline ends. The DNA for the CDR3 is TGTGCCAGCAGCCCAACAGCGGGCACCGGGGAGCTGTTTTTT. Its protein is CASSPTAGTGELFF.

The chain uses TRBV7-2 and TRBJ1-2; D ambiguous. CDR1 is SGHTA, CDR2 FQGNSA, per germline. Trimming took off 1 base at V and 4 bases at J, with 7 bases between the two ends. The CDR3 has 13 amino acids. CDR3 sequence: CASSLESFYGYTF. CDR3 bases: TGTGCCAGCAGCTTAGAATCCTTCTATGGCTACACCTTC.

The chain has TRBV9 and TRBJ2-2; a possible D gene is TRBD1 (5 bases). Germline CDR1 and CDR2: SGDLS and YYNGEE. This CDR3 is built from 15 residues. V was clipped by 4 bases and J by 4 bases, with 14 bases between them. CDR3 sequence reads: CASSSNPQGTGELFF. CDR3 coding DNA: TGTGCCAGCAGCTCTAACCCCCAGGGCACCGGGGAGCTGTTTTTT.

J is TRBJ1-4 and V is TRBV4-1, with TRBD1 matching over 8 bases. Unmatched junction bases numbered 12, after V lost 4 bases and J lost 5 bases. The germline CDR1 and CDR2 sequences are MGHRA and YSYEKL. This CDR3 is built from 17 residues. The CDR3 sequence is CASSLASGTGVNEKLFF. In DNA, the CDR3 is TGCGCCAGCAGCCTGGCCTCAGGGACAGGAGTCAATGAAAAACTGTTTTTT.

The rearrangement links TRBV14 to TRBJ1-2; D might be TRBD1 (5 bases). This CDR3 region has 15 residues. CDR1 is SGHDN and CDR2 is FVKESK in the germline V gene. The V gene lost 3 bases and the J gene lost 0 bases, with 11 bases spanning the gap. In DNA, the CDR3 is TGTGCCAGCAGCCATGACAGTCCTACTAACTATGGCTACACCTTC. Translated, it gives CASSHDSPTNYGYTF. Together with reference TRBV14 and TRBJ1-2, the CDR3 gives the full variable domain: EAGVTQFPSHSVIEKGQTVTLRCDPISGHDNLYWYRRVMGKEIKFLLHFVKESKQDESGMPNNRFLAERTGGTYSTLKVQPAELEDSGVYFCASSHDSPTNYGYTFGSGTRLTVV.

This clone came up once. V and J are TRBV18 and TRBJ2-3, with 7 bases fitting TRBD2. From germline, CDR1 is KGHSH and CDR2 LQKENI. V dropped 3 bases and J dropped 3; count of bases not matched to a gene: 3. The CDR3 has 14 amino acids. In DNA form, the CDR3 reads TGTGCCAGCTCACCCCAGCGGGGTACAGATACGCAGTATTTT. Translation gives CASSPQRGTDTQYF.

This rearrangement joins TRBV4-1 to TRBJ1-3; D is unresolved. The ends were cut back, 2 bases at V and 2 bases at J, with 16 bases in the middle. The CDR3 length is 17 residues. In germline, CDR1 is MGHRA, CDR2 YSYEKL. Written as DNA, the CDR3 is TGCGCCAGCAGCCAAAGCCCCTTTGTGGGCGCTGGAAACACCATATATTTT. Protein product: CASSQSPFVGAGNTIYF.

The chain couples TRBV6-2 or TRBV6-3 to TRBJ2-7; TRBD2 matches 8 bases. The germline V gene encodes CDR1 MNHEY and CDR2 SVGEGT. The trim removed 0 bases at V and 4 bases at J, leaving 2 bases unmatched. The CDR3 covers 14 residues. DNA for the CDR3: TGTGCCAGCAGTTACTCCCGCGGGGGGTACGAGCAGTACTTC. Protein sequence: CASSYSRGGYEQYF.

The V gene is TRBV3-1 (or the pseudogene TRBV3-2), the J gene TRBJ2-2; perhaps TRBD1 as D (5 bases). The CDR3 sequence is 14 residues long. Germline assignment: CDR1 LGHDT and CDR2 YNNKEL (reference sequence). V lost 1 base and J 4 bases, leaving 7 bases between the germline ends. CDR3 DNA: TGTGCCAGCAGCCAAGCCAGGGTCACCGGGGAGCTGTTTTTT. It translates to CASSQARVTGELFF.

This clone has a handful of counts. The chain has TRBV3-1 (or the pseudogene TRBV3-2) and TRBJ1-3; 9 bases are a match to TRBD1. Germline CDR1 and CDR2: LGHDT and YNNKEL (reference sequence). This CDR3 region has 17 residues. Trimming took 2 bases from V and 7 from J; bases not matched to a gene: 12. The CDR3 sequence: CASSQSSGTGPSNTIYF. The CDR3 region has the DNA TGTGCCAGCAGCCAATCATCCGGGACAGGGCCTTCGAACACCATATATTTT.

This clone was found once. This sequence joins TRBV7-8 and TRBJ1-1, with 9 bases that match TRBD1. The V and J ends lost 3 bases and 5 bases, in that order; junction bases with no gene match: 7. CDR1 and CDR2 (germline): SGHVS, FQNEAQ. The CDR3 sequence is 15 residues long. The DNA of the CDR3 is TGTGCCAGCAGCTTCATCCCGGGACAGGGAACTGAAGCTTTCTTT. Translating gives CASSFIPGQGTEAFF. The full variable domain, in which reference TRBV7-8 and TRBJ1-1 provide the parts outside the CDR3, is GAGVSQSPRYKVAKRGQDVALRCDPISGHVSLFWYQQALGQGPEFLTYFQNEAQLDKSGLPSDRFFAERPEGSVSTLKIQRTQQEDSAVYLCASSFIPGQGTEAFFGQGTRLTVV.

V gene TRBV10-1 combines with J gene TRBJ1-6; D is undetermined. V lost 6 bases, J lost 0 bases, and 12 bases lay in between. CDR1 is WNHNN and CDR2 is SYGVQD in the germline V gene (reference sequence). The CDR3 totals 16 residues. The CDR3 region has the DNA TGCGCCAGCAGCCACCCAAAGAACTCCTATAATTCACCCCTCCACTTT. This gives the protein CASSHPKNSYNSPLHF.

CDR3 loop: CASSTGPLGNYGYTF. DNA of the CDR3: TGCGCCAGCAGCACCGGGCCCCTCGGCAACTATGGCTACACCTTC. The rearrangement uses TRBV5-1 and TRBJ1-2, with no clear D. The CDR3 totals 15 residues. Trimming left V 4 bases short and J 2 bases short, with 15 bases between. From germline, CDR1 is SGHRS and CDR2 YFSETQ.

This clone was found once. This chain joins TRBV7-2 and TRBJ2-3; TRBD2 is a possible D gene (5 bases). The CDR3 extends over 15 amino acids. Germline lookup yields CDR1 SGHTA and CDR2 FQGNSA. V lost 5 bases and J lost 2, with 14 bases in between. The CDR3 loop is CASSPLWESTDTQYF. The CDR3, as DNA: TGTGCCAGCAGCCCTCTTTGGGAGTCCACAGATACGCAGTATTTT.

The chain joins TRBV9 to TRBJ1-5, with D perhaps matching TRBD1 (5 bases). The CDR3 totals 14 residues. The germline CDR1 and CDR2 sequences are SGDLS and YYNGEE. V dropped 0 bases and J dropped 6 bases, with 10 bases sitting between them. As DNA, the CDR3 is TGTGCCAGCAGCGTAGGGGGGTACGGTCAGCCCCAGCATTTT. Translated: CASSVGGYGQPQHF. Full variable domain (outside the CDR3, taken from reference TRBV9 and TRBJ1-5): DSGVTQTPKHLITATGQRVTLRCSPRSGDLSVYWYQQSLDQGLQFLIQYYNGEERAKGNILERFSAQQFPDLHSELNLSSLELGDSALYFCASSVGGYGQPQHFGDGTRLSIL.

The CDR3 protein is CASSLGTSGYEQYF. CDR3 DNA: TGCGCCAGCAGCTTGGGGACTAGCGGATACGAGCAGTACTTC. The J gene is TRBJ2-7, the V gene TRBV5-1; 10 nucleotides line up with TRBD2. The CDR3 loop spans 14 amino acids. The junction had 1 base not matched to a gene; V was cut back by 0 bases and J by 4 bases. The V gene's germline CDR1 is SGHRS and CDR2 YFSETQ.

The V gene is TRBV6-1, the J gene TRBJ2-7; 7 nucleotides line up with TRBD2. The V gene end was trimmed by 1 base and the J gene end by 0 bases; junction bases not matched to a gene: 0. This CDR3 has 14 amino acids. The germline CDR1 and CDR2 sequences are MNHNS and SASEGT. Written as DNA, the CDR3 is TGTGCCAGCAGTGAAGGCGGGGGCTCCTACGAGCAGTACTTC. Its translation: CASSEGGGSYEQYF.

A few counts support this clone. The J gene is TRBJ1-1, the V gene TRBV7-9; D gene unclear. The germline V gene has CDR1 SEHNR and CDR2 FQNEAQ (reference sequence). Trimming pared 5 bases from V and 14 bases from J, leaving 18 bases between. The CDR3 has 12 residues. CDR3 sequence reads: CASSATGPGGFF. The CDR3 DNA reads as TGTGCCAGCAGCGCGACGGGTCCAGGTGGGTTCTTT.

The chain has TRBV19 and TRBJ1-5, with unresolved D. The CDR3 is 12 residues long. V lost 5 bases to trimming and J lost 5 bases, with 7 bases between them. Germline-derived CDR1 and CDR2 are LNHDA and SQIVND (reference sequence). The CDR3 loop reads CASSPVHQPQHF. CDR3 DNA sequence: TGTGCCAGTAGTCCAGTTCATCAGCCCCAGCATTTT. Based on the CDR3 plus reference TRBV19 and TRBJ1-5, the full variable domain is DGGITQSPKYLFRKEGQNVTLSCEQNLNHDAMYWYRQDPGQGLRLIYYSQIVNDFQKGDIAEGYSVSREKKESFPLTVTSAQKNPTAFYLCASSPVHQPQHFGDGTRLSIL.

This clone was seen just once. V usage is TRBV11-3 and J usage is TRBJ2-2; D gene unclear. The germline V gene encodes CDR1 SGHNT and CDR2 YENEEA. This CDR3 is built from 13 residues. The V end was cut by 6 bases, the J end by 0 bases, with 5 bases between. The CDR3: CASRYANTGELFF. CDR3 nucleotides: TGTGCCAGCAGATATGCGAACACCGGGGAGCTGTTTTTT.

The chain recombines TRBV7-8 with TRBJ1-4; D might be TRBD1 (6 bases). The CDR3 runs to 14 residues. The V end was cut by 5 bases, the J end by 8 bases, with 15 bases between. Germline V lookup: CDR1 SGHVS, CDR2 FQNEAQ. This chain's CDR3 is CASSADQGWEKLFF. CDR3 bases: TGTGCCAGCAGCGCGGATCAGGGGTGGGAAAAACTGTTTTTT. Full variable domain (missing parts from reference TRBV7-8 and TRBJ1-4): GAGVSQSPRYKVAKRGQDVALRCDPISGHVSLFWYQQALGQGPEFLTYFQNEAQLDKSGLPSDRFFAERPEGSVSTLKIQRTQQEDSAVYLCASSADQGWEKLFFGSGTQLSVL.

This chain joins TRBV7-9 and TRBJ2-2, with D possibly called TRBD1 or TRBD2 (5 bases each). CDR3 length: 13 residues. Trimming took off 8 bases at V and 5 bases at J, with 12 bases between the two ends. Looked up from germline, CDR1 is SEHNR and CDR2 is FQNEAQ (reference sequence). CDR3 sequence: CASRGQNTGELFF. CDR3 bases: TGTGCCAGCCGGGGCCAGAATACCGGGGAGCTGTTTTTT.

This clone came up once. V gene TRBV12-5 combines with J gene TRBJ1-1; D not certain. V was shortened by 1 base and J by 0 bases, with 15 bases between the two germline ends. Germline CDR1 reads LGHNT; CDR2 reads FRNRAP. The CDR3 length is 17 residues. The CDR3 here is CASGLESLGGLNTEAFF. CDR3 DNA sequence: TGTGCTAGTGGTTTGGAGAGTTTGGGCGGATTGAACACTGAAGCTTTCTTT. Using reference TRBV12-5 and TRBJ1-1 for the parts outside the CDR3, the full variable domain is DARVTQTPRHKVTEMGQEVTMRCQPILGHNTVFWYRQTMMQGLELLAYFRNRAPLDDSGMPKDRFSAEMPDATLATLKIQPSEPRDSAVYFCASGLESLGGLNTEAFFGQGTRLTVV.

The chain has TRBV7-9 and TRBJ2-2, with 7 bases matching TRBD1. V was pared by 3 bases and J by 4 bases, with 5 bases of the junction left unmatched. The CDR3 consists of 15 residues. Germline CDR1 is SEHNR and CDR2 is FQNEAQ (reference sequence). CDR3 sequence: CASSFRGPPTGELFF. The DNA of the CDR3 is TGTGCCAGCAGCTTTAGGGGGCCTCCCACCGGGGAGCTGTTTTTT. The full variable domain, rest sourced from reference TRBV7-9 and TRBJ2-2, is DTGVSQNPRHKITKRGQNVTFRCDPISEHNRLYWYRQTLGQGPEFLTYFQNEAQLEKSRLLSDRFSAERPKGSFSTLEIQRTEQGDSAMYLCASSFRGPPTGELFFGEGSRLTVL.

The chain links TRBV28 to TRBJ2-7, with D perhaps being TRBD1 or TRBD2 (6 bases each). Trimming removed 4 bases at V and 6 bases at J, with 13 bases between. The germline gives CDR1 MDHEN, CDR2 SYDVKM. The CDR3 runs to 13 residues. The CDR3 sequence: CASSSPRGPEQYF. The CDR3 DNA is TGTGCCAGCAGTTCTCCCCGGGGGCCCGAGCAGTACTTC.

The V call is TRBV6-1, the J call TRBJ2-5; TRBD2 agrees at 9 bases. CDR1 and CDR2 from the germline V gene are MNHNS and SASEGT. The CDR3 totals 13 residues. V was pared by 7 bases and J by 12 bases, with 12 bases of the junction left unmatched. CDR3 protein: CASIPRGGDIEYF. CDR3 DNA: TGTGCCAGCATCCCCCGCGGGGGGGATATTGAGTACTTC.

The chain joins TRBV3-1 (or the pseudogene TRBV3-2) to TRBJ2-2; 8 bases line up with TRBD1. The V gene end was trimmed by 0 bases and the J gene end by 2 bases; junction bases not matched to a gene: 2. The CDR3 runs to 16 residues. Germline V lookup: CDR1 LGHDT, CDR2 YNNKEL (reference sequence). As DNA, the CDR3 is TGTGCCAGCAGCCAAGACGCAGGGGGCAACACCGGGGAGCTGTTTTTT. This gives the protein CASSQDAGGNTGELFF.

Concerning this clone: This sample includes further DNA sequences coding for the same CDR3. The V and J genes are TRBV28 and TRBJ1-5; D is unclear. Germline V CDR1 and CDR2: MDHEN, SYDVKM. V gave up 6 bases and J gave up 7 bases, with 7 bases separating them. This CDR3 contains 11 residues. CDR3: CASSFAQPQHF. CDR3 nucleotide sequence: TGTGCCAGCAGCTTCGCGCAGCCCCAGCATTTT.